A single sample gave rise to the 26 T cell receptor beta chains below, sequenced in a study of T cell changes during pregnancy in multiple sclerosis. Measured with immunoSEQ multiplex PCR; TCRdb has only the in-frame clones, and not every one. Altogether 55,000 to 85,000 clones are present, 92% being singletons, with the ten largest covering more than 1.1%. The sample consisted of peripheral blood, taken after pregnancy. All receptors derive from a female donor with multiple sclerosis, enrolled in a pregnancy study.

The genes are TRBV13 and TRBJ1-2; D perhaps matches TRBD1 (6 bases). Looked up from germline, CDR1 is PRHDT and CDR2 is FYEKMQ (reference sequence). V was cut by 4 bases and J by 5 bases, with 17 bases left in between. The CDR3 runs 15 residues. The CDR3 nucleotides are TGTGCCAGCAGCTCGGGGGGGGGCGCCAAGTATGGCTACACCTTC. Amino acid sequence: CASSSGGGAKYGYTF.

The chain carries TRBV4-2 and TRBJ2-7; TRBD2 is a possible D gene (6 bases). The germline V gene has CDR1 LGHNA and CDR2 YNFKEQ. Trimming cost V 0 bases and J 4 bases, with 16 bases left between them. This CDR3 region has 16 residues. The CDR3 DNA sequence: TGTGCCAGCAGCCAAGAGACTGTGCTGCGGGGATACGAGCAGTACTTC. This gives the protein CASSQETVLRGYEQYF.

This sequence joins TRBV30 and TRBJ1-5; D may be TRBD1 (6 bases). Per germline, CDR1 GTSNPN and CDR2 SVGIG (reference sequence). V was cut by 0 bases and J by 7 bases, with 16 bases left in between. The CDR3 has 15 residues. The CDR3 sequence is CAWSVAVRGRQPQHF. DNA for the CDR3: TGTGCCTGGAGTGTAGCTGTCAGGGGAAGGCAGCCCCAGCATTTT. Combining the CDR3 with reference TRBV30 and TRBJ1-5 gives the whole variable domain SQTIHQWPATLVQPVGSPLSLECTVEGTSNPNLYWYRQAAGRGLQLLFYSVGIGQISSEVPQNLSASRPQDRQFILSSKKLLLSDSGFYLCAWSVAVRGRQPQHFGDGTRLSIL.

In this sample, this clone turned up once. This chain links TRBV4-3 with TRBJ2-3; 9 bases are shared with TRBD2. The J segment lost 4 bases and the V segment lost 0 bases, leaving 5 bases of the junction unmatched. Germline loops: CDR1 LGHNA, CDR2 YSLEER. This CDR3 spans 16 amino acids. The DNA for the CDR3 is TGCGCCAGCAGCCAAGACACAACTAGCGGGTCAGATACGCAGTATTTT. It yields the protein CASSQDTTSGSDTQYF.

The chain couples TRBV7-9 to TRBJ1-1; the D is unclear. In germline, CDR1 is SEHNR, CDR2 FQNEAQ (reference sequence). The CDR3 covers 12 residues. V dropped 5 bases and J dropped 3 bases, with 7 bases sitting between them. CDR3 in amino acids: CASSPGYTEAFF. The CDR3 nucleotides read TGTGCCAGCAGCCCCGGGTACACTGAAGCTTTCTTT.

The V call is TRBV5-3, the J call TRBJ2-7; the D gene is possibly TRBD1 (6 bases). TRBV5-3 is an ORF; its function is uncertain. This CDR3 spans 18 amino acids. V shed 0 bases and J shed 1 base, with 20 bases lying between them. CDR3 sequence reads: CARSLGAGAAENSYEQYF. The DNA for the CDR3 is TGTGCCAGAAGCTTGGGGGCAGGGGCCGCAGAGAATTCCTACGAGCAGTACTTC.

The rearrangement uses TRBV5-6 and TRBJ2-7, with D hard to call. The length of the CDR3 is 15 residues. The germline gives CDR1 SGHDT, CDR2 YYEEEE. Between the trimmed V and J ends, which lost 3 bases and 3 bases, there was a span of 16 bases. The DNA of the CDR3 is TGTGCCAGCAGCTCTCCCCCCAGAGGCCACTACGAGCAGTACTTC. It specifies CASSSPPRGHYEQYF.

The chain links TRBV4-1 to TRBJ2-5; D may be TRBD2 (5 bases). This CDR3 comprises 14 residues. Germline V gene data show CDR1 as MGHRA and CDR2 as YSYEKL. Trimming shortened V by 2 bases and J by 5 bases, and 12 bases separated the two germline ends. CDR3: CASSQPTRGETQYF. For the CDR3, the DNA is TGCGCCAGCAGCCAACCGACAAGAGGGGAGACCCAGTACTTC.

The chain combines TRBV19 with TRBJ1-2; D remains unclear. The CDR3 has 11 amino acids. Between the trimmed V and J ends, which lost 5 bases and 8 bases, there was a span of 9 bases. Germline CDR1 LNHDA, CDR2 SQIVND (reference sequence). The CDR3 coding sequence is TGTGCCAGTAGTCAGACACAGGGCTACACCTTC. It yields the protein CASSQTQGYTF.

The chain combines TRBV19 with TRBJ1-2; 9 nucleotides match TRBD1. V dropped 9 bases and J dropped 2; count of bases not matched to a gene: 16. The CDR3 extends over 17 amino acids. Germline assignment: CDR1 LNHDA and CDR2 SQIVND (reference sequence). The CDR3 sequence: CASRGTGQGRPNYGYTF. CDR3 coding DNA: TGTGCCAGCAGGGGGACCGGACAGGGGAGGCCAAACTATGGCTACACCTTC.

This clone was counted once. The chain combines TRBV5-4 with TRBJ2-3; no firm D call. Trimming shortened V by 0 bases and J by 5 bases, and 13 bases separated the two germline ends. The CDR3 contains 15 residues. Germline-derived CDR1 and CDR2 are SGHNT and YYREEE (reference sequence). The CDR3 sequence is CASSLALVPGDTQYF. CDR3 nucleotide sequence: TGTGCCAGCAGCTTGGCGTTAGTTCCGGGAGATACGCAGTATTTT.

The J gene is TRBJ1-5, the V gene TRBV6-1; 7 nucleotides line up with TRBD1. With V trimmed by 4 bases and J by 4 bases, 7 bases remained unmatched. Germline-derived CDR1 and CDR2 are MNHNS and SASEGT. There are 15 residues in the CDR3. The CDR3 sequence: CASSGRDSLNQPQHF. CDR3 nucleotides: TGTGCCAGCAGTGGCAGGGACAGTCTTAATCAGCCCCAGCATTTT.

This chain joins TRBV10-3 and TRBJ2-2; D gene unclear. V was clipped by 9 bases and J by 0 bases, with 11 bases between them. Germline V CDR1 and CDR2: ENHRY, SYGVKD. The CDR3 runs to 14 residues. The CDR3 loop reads CAISGGSNTGELFF. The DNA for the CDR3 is TGTGCCATTTCGGGTGGATCGAACACCGGGGAGCTGTTTTTT.

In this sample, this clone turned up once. DNA for the CDR3: TGTGCCAGCAGCCGGACAGGGGTAGGCGGGGAGCTGTTTTTT. Amino acids: CASSRTGVGGELFF. The chain joins TRBV11-3 to TRBJ2-2; 9 nucleotides match TRBD1. CDR1 and CDR2 from the germline V gene are SGHNT and YENEEA. The CDR3 length is 14 residues. The V segment lost 5 bases and the J segment 7 bases; nucleotides outside the gene matches: 5.

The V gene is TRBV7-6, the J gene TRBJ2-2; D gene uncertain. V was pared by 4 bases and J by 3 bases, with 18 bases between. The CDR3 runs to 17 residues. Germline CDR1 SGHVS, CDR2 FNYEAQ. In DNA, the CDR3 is TGTGCCAGCAGCTCACCGAACTCCACGATTCACACCGGGGAGCTGTTTTTT. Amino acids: CASSSPNSTIHTGELFF.

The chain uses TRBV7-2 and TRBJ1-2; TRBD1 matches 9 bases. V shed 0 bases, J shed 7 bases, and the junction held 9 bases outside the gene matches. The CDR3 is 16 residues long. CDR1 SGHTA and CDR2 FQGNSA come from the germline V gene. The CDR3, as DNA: TGTGCCAGCAGCTTAGCGAATCCGGGACAGGGCCCTGGCTACACCTTC. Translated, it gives CASSLANPGQGPGYTF.

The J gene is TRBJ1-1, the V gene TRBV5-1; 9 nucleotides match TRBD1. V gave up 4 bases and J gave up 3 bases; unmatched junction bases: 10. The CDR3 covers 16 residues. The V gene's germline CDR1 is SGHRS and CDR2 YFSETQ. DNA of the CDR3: TGCGCCAGCAGCCCGACGAACAGGGGGCGCGACACTGAAGCTTTCTTT. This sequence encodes CASSPTNRGRDTEAFF.

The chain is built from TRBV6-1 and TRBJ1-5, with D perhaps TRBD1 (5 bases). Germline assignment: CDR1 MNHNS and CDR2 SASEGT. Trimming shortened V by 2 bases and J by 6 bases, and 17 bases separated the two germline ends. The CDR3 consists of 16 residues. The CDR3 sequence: CASSELGKVQGQPQHF. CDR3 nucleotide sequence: TGTGCCAGCAGTGAATTGGGGAAGGTGCAGGGTCAGCCCCAGCATTTT.

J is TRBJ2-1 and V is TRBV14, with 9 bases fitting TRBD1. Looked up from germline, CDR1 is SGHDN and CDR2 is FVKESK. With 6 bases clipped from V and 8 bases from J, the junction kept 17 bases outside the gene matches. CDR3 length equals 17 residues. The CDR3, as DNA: TGTGCCAGCAGTCAAAGGACCATCAGGGGGACAGGGTATGAGCAGTTCTTC. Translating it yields CASSQRTIRGTGYEQFF.

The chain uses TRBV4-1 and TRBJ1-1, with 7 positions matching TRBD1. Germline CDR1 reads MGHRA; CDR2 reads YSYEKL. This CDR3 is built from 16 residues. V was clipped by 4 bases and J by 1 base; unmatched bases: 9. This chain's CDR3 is CASSPPLGQPNTEAFF. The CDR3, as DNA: TGCGCCAGCAGCCCGCCGTTGGGACAGCCGAACACTGAAGCTTTCTTT.

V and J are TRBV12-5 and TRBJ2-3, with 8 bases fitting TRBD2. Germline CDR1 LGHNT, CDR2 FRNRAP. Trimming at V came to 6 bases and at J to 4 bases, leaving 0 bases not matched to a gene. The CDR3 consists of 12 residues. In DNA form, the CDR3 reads TGTGCTAGTGGAGCGGGAGCAGATACGCAGTATTTT. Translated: CASGAGADTQYF.

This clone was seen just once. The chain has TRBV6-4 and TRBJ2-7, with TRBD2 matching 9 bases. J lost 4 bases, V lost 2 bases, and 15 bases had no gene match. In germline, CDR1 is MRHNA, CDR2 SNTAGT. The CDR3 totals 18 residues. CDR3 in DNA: TGTGCCAGCAGTGACATCGTCCGCGCGGGAGGGGCCTCGTACGAGCAGTACTTC. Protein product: CASSDIVRAGGASYEQYF.

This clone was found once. CDR3 nucleotide sequence: TGTGCCAGCAGCCAACCAGGGAACTCTGGAAACACCATATATTTT. Its translation: CASSQPGNSGNTIYF. V and J are TRBV14 and TRBJ1-3, with D possibly TRBD1 on 5 matching bases. This CDR3 has 15 amino acids. V was trimmed by 2 bases and J by 0 bases, leaving 8 bases between them. Per germline, CDR1 SGHDN and CDR2 FVKESK.

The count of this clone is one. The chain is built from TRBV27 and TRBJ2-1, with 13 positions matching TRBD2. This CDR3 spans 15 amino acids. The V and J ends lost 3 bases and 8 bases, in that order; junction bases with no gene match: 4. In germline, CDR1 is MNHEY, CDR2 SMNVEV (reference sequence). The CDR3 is CASSFGTSGIDEQFF. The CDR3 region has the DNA TGTGCCAGCAGTTTCGGGACTAGCGGGATAGATGAGCAGTTCTTC.

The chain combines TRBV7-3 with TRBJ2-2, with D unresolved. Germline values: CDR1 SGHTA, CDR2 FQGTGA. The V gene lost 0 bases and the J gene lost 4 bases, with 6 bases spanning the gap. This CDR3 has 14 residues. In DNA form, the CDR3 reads TGTGCCAGCAGCTTAACGGGCAGCACCGGGGAGCTGTTTTTT. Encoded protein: CASSLTGSTGELFF.

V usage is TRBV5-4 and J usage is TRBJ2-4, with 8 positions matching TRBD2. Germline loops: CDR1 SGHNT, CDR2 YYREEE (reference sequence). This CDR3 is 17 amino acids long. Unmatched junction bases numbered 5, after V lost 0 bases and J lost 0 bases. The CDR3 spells CASSLAGLAGAKNIQYF. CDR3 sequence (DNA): TGTGCCAGCAGCTTGGCTGGGCTAGCGGGAGCCAAAAACATTCAGTACTTC.